The 7 T cell receptor beta chains below all came from one sample that was sequenced in a study of shared clonotypes between healthy human individuals (TCRdb year 2020). The method was the immunoSEQ multiplex PCR assay. Entries here come from immuneACCESS through TCRdb and include only in-frame sequences with V and J called. Some clones fail to appear in such tables; in the studies checked, an unresolved V gene covers under half of the shortfall, and the cause of the remainder is unknown. This sample holds over 2 million clones; 92% were observed only once. Of the sample, around 0.35% falls within the top ten clones. Sequencing was done on a sample of naive CD4+ T cells from PBMCs. The cell subset or site label on this specimen signifies: CD45RA+ positively selected. These receptors were taken from a man in his late teens or twenties in good health. Some clones in this sample may be carry-over from other donors' samples.

V is TRBV9 and J is TRBJ2-3, with 11 bases that match TRBD1. The J segment lost 5 bases and the V segment lost 1 base, leaving 9 bases of the junction unmatched. The CDR3 runs 17 residues. Germline V CDR1 and CDR2: SGDLS, YYNGEE. The CDR3 loop reads CASSVRPGTGGLDTQYF. Here the CDR3 DNA reads TGTGCCAGCAGCGTACGCCCCGGGACAGGGGGACTAGATACGCAGTATTTT.

The rearrangement joins TRBV6-5 to TRBJ1-5; no definite D call. Germline assignment: CDR1 MNHEY and CDR2 SVGAGI. The length of the CDR3 is 15 residues. The ends were cut back, 6 bases at V and 2 bases at J, with 14 bases in the middle. The CDR3, as DNA: TGTGCCAGCAGCCGGGCCCCTTGGGGCAATCAGCCCCAGCATTTT. Translating gives CASSRAPWGNQPQHF.

The CDR3 region has the DNA TGTGCCAGCAGCCAAGCAATTCTTGGGGCCAACGTCCTGACTTTC. Translation: CASSQAILGANVLTF. The V and J genes are TRBV14 and TRBJ2-6; D ambiguous. Deletions cut 1 base from V and 3 bases from J, with 7 bases between. Germline assignment: CDR1 SGHDN and CDR2 FVKESK. This CDR3 is 15 amino acids long. Looking up the rest from reference TRBV14 and TRBJ2-6 gives the full variable domain: EAGVTQFPSHSVIEKGQTVTLRCDPISGHDNLYWYRRVMGKEIKFLLHFVKESKQDESGMPNNRFLAERTGGTYSTLKVQPAELEDSGVYFCASSQAILGANVLTFGAGSRLTVL.

This chain connects TRBV10-3 to TRBJ2-7; 9 bases match TRBD1. J gave up 7 bases and V 3 bases, and 7 bases lay outside the gene matches. Germline lookup yields CDR1 ENHRY and CDR2 SYGVKD. This CDR3 is 14 amino acids long. The CDR3 spells CAISDQQGAWEQYF. CDR3 DNA sequence: TGTGCCATCAGTGACCAACAGGGGGCATGGGAGCAGTACTTC.

The CDR3 is CASSQDAYPEGARSPLHF. The CDR3 DNA sequence: TGTGCCAGCAGCCAAGATGCCTACCCGGAGGGGGCGCGGTCACCCCTCCACTTT. The J gene is TRBJ1-6, the V gene TRBV4-2, with TRBD1 matching over 7 bases. This CDR3 has 18 amino acids. Germline loops: CDR1 LGHNA, CDR2 YNFKEQ. With 0 bases clipped from V and 10 bases from J, the junction kept 15 bases outside the gene matches.

The chain is built from TRBV28 and TRBJ2-7, with 9 bases lining up with TRBD1. Trimming took 8 bases from V and 2 from J; bases not matched to a gene: 22. CDR3 length: 19 residues. Germline CDR1 reads MDHEN; CDR2 reads SYDVKM. CDR3 in amino acids: CASLGGRVTGTGSPYEQYF. The CDR3 DNA reads as TGTGCCAGCCTGGGGGGGAGAGTGACCGGGACAGGGAGCCCCTACGAGCAGTACTTC.

The genes are TRBV18 and TRBJ2-3, with TRBD2 identical over 9 bases. In germline, CDR1 is KGHSH, CDR2 LQKENI. This CDR3 comprises 14 residues. V shed 3 bases, J shed 4 bases, and the junction held 2 bases outside the gene matches. CDR3 sequence (DNA): TGTGCCAGCTCACCGGGGACTAGCCCAGATACGCAGTATTTT. Translated: CASSPGTSPDTQYF.